This T cell receptor beta chain was documented in a study of shared clonotypes between healthy human individuals. On the study more broadly: Three plates were used per donor for CD4 naive, three for CD4 memory, two for CD8 naive and one for CD8 memory.

CDR1 and CDR2 from the germline V gene are MDHEN and SYDVKM. The CDR3 has 14 residues. V shed 4 bases, J shed 2 bases, and the junction held 5 bases outside the gene matches. Generated by immunoSEQ multiplex PCR, the TCRdb table keeps only in-frame clones and is missing some. The sample has 850,000 to 1,100,000 clones; about 80% are singletons. The source material was memory CD4+ T cells from PBMCs. Subset here: CD45RA-negative fraction. The genes are TRBV28 and TRBJ2-7, with 7 bases fitting TRBD1. The TCR originated in a man in his late teens or twenties in good health. Some clones in this sample may be carry-over from other donors' samples. CDR3 bases: TGTGCCAGCAGTTGGGGACAGCAAGCCTACGAGCAGTACTTC. Translated, it gives CASSWGQQAYEQYF. Based on the CDR3 plus reference TRBV28 and TRBJ2-7, the full variable domain is DVKVTQSSRYLVKRTGEKVFLECVQDMDHENMFWYRQDPGLGLRLIYFSYDVKMKEKGDIPEGYSVSREKKERFSLILESASTNQTSMYLCASSWGQQAYEQYFGPGTRLTVT.